This TCR beta chain emerged from a study of T cells in Graves' hyperthyroidism and ophthalmopathy. RNA transcripts gave rise to amplified TCR beta CDR3 regions. The HTBI primer set drove a first-round RT-PCR of the TCR CDR3. TCRdb used MiXCR to reprocess the multiplex PCR reads, holding one entry per CDR3 protein. The table records around 600,000 distinct CDR3 sequences, roughly 15% of them present only once. The germline gives CDR1 LNHNV, CDR2 YYDKDF (reference sequence). The CDR3 has 18 amino acids. Trimming at V came to 0 bases and at J to 8 bases, leaving 14 bases not matched to a gene. This clonotype was recorded a few times. Diagnoses rested on clinical symptoms, serum thyroxine and TRAb, thyroid ultrasound and orbital computed tomography. Fresh peripheral blood, 10 ml, yielded the PBMCs.

The chain has TRBV15 and TRBJ2-7, with 12 bases that match TRBD2. The specimen was blood. The sequence was obtained from a woman between 45 and 65 years old with Graves' ophthalmopathy. In DNA form, the CDR3 reads TGTGCCACCAGCAGAGATGATAAACTAGCGGGAGGTTCGTACAAGCAGTACTTC. This codes for CATSRDDKLAGGSYKQYF.